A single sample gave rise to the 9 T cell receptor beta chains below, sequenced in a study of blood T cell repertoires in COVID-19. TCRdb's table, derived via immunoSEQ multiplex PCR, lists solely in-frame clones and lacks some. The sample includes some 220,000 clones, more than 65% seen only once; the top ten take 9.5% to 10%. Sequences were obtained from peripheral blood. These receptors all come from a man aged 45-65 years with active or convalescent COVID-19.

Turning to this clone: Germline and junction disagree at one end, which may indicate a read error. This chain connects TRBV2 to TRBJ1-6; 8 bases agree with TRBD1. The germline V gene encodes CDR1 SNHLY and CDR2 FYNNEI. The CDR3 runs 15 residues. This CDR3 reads CASREGTGHNSPLHF. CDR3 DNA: TGTGCCAGCAGGGAAGGGACAGGACATAATTCACCCCTCCACTTT.

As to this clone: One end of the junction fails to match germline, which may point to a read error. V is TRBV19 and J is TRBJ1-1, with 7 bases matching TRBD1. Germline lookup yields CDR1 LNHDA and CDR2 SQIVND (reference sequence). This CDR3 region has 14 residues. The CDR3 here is CVSSHPTGKTEAFF. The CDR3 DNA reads TGTGTCAGTAGTCACCCGACAGGGAAGACTGAAGCTTTCTTT.

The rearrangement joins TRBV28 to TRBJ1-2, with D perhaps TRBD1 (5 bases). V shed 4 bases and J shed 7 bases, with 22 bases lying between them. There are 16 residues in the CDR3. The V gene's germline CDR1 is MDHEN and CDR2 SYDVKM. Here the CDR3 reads CASSSQTAQGWSGYTF. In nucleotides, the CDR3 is TGTGCCAGCAGTTCCCAGACAGCCCAGGGATGGTCTGGCTACACCTTC.

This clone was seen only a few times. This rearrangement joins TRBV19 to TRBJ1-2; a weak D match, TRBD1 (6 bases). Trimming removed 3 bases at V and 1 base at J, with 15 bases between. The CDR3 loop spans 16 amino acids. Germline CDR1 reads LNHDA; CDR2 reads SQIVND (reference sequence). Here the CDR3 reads CASSIPLPGHNYGYTF. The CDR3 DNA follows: TGTGCCAGTAGTATTCCCCTCCCGGGACATAACTATGGCTACACCTTC.

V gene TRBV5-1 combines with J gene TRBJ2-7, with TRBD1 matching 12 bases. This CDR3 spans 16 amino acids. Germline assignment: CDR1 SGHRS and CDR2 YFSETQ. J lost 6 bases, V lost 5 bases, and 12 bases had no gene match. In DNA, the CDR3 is TGCGCCAGCAGTTCATTCCCGGGACAGGGGGCAAGCGAGCAGTACTTC. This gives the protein CASSSFPGQGASEQYF.

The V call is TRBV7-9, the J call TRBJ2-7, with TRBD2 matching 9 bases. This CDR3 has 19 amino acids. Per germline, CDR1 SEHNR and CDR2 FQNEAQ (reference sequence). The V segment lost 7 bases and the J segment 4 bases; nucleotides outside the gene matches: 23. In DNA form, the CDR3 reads TGTGCCAGCACCGCGGGGGGGTTCCGTAGTAGAGGCAAGGGATACGAGCAGTACTTC. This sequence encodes CASTAGGFRSRGKGYEQYF.

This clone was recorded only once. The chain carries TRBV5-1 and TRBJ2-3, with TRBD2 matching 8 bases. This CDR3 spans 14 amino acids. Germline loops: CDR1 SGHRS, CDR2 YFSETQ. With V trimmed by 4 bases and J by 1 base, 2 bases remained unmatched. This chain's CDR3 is CASSTSGGTDTQYF. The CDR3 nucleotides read TGCGCCAGCAGCACTAGCGGAGGCACAGATACGCAGTATTTT.

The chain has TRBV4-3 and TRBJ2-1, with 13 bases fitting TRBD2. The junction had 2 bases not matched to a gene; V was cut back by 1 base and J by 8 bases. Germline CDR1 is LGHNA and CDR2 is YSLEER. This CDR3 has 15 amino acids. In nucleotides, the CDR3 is TGCGCCAGCAGCCAAGTCGGACTAGCGGGAGATGAGCAGTTCTTC. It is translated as CASSQVGLAGDEQFF.

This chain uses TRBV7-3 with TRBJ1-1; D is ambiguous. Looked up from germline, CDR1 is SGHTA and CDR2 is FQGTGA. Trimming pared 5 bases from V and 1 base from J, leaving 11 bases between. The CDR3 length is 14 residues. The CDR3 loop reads CASSLLGGNTEAFF. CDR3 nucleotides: TGTGCCAGCAGCCTCCTAGGCGGGAACACTGAAGCTTTCTTT.